The TCR beta chain under discussion was sequenced for a study of cytomegalovirus exposure and HLA in healthy donors (dated by TCRdb to about 2017). Turning to the overall study: According to an earlier analysis of around 600 of the donors, some 180 million T cells yielded 117 million unique TCR beta sequences and around 300 Gb of sequence data. Roughly 300 gigabases of sequencing data and approximately 84 million unique TCR sequences were included in an early release covering about 700 HLA-typed donors. Of the 350 to 400 genotyped donors, 81% fell in the genetic ancestry cluster associated with self-reported Caucasian donors. The study was designed to test whether signatures of past pathogen exposure could be identified by cataloging public T cell receptors. Using immunosequencing, the study profiled T cell repertoires from roughly 650 subjects and related those repertoires to cytomegalovirus serostatus. In addition to the first cohort of approximately 650 subjects, a separate validation cohort of under 150 different subjects was used. To predict cytomegalovirus infection status, the study brought together high-throughput TCR immunosequencing, statistical association of individual TCRs with disease status, and machine learning. In a later analysis, previously published TCR beta repertoires from 666 donors were re-analyzed and high-resolution HLA genotyping was added so that TCR occurrence patterns could be studied. Rather than using new phenotypic data, the later analysis identified candidate immune exposures from TCR beta sequences and from how often those sequences occurred across donors. To decide whether each TCR beta V gene segment behaved as functional or pseudogenic, an earlier analysis of some 600 of the donors relied on high-throughput TCR beta sequencing. Donor age, sex, ethnicity and CMV serostatus were compiled together with the repertoire data. A later genetic analysis took genome-wide SNP genotypes for about three fifths of the roughly 670 donors and used that subset as a discovery cohort. All discovery cohort repertoires had been generated using a single sequencing platform. Class I and class II HLA loci were covered by the typing at four-digit resolution. Typing coverage varied by locus: roughly 629-630 donors for A, B, C, DRB1 and DQB1; under 550 for DQA1; more than 600 for DPA1; about 450 for DPB1. Five DR-DQ haplotypes were treated as single units for association and clustering because of strong linkage in the cohort. Among around 400 genotyped donors of the cohort, an average of roughly 230,000 unique TCR beta nucleotide sequences was sequenced per donor, of which 15% to 20% were non-productive.

CDR1 SNHLY and CDR2 FYNNEI are derived from the germline V gene. The CDR3, cysteine through phenylalanine, is 14 amino acids long. Only the CDR3 part of the read is kept: 42 bases, read in frame from the first base. The junction shows trimming of 7 bases on V and 2 bases on J, plus 11 bases between the germline ends. The research as a whole found: In a later genetic analysis, a missense DCLRE1C variant was associated with V-gene and J-gene trimming of TCR beta chains, and the association was replicated in an independent cohort. The authors suggested that the approach could potentially be extended to other disease states and immunological phenotypes. Roughly uniform sequencing depth across donors was assumed in presence/absence analyses, although this assumption may not hold. The classifier was reported to diagnose cytomegalovirus status with high specificity and sensitivity in both the original and validation cohorts. A later analysis found that HLA-associated TCR beta chains were more clonally expanded and had lower generation probabilities than equally common non-associated chains. Linkage disequilibrium might explain the correlated functional status among segregating V segments, but an unknown experimental factor could not be excluded. A further reported finding was that TCR beta sequences accurately predicted the HLA-A and HLA-B alleles for most subjects in the first cohort. The study gave a list of 150 to 200 TCR beta chains associated with cytomegalovirus. Specific HLA alleles were associated with 15,000 to 20,000 TCR beta sequences at a false discovery rate of 0.05 in a later analysis. In vitro tests confirmed that a few of the cytomegalovirus-associated TCR beta chains recognize cytomegalovirus antigens. Some IMGT-functional V segments, including TRBV6-2 and TRBV6-3, could not be distinguished by the 87-base-pair reads and were therefore excluded. In a later analysis, most CMV-associated TCR beta chains were found to appear HLA-restricted, with HLA associations seemingly driven largely by CMV exposure. Most TCR sequences were seen in very few donors, while some public TCRs were found in many individuals. Some 15 rarely observed V segments, including chromosome 9 orphons, were excluded from the earlier analysis of about 500 of the donors because counts were too low. In a later genetic analysis, fewer N-insertions in productive TCRs were reported among donors in an Asian-associated ancestry cluster than the roughly 670-donor mean. Strong co-occurrence of HLA alleles, especially DR and DQ, made assigning TCR associations to individual alleles difficult. The sequencing pipeline was judged likely to have produced a cluster of highly shared sequence variants as a technical artifact. This cohort had only TCR beta chains sequenced, and the lack of alpha or paired-chain data limited which features could be detected. According to a later analysis, parvovirus B19, influenza, CMV and Epstein-Barr virus appeared linked to several top co-occurrence clusters. In a later analysis, TCR association rates were found to vary across HLA loci, with the most associated TCRs seen for DRB1 alleles and the fewest for HLA-C alleles. Because HLA typing was unavailable for some donors at each locus, only the typed subset was used in association tests. In an earlier analysis of over 550 of the donors, most TCR beta V segments were observed in productive rearrangements about 90% or about 30% of the time, broadly matching IMGT annotations. CMV serostatus was the only immune exposure information available for the cohort.

As concerns this clone: No antigen is known for it. No qualities accompany the bases; no much larger clone lies one base away.

The cohort was made up of 500 to 850 healthy bone marrow donors. At the time of sampling, every cohort member was nominally healthy, though immune exposures that went unrecorded were likely present. The donor was CMV seronegative and was included in the group of about 400 seronegative cohort members. A peripheral blood sample was collected from each donor, and TCR beta sequencing was performed on peripheral blood mononuclear cells. Genomic DNA extraction from the blood cell samples was performed with the Qiagen DNeasy Blood Extraction Kit. The method behind the library was the immunoSEQ multiplex PCR assay. For the multiplex PCR, a mixture combining 60 forward primers for TCR Vbeta segments and 13 reverse primers for TCR Jbeta segments was used. The CDR3 region of rearranged TCR beta genes was amplified from genomic DNA with a multiplex PCR assay. The amplified TCR beta libraries were sequenced on the Illumina HiSeq System as 87-base-pair reads. Regarding the original processing steps: In a later analysis, around 80 million unique TCR beta chains were counted across the 650 to 700 repertoires, and roughly 11 million of these chains were shared by at least two donors. Raw reads were error-corrected and collapsed into unique sequences with a nearest-neighbor algorithm that merged closely related sequences to remove PCR and sequencing errors. Alignment of CDR3 sequences to IMGT reference sequences was used to assign V, D and J gene segments. For a sequence to be retained, a match of at least six nucleotides was required to both a V gene segment and a J gene segment. A rearrangement counted as productive if the CDR3 had no stop codons and remained in frame with V and J, and every other rearrangement counted as non-productive. CDR3 was defined by IMGT convention, running from the second conserved V-encoded cysteine to the conserved J-encoded phenylalanine. Sequences without an unambiguous match to a single V gene segment were excluded from the earlier analysis of several hundred of the donors. In an earlier analysis of several hundred of the donors, V segments were called functional above 56.7% productive rearrangements and were called segregating when the between-donor standard deviation exceeded 5%. A statistical classification framework was built for diagnosing cytomegalovirus status from the catalog of TCR beta chain sequences. In a later analysis, V and J genes were assigned by comparing TCR nucleotide sequences against IMGT/GENE-DB human TR gene sequences. The TCRdist pipeline was used in a later analysis to assign CDR3 sequences and most-parsimonious VDJ recombination scenarios. In a later analysis, each TCR beta chain was defined by its CDR3 amino acid sequence together with its V-gene family, and reads lacking a unique V-gene family were excluded. In a later analysis, 450 to 600 highly shared, low-generation-probability nucleotide sequences were removed to address suspected cross-contamination and a sequencing artifact. A later analysis calculated a clonal expansion index for each public chain from normalized within-repertoire ranks of inferred template counts. A later analysis computed generation probabilities with a VDJ recombination model fitted to out-of-frame rearrangements, and checked the results against IGoR. Hypergeometric tests were used in a later analysis to score TCR-TCR, TCR-HLA and TCR-CMV co-occurrence, with a repertoire-size bias correction applied to the TCR pairs. A later analysis estimated false discovery rates by permuting HLA or CMV assignments 20 times. A later analysis grouped co-occurring TCRs with DBSCAN, adding TCRdist sequence similarity when clustering within HLA-allele-positive subsets. Repertoires with fewer than 30,000 or more than 120,000 public chains, plus five repertoires with anomalous nucleotide sharing, were excluded from co-occurrence clustering. TCRdb provides this immuneACCESS table in a form limited to in-frame rearrangements. Some clones are lacking; in checked studies, under half of them reflect an unresolved V gene, and why the rest are absent is not known. V and J calls and clone size follow that table, whereas D and trimming were derived from the DNA. Recorded for this sample are 100,000 to 150,000 clones; more than 70% of them occurred a single time. Approximately 0.94% of the sample comes from the top ten.

The sequencing input was PBMCs. The chain couples TRBV2 to TRBJ2-2; too little of a D gene remains to name it. The TCR was taken from a woman aged 55-69 years in good health and CMV-seronegative. The DNA sequence is TGTGCCAGCATCGCACACAGCAACACCGGGGAGCTGTTTTTT. Its protein product is CASIAHSNTGELFF.